The rows below give T cell receptor beta chains drawn from one sample of a study of blood T cell repertoires in COVID-19. Profiled with immunoSEQ multiplex PCR; TCRdb holds only in-frame clones, not every one. In the table there are 80,000 or so clones, about 70% of which are singletons. The sample taken for sequencing was peripheral blood. The receptor set was obtained from a man aged 50 or older with active or convalescent COVID-19. CDR3s include the opening cysteine and the closing phenylalanine or tryptophan. Fields, in order: clone size, V gene, CDR3 length, J gene, D gene, CDR3 DNA, CDR3 protein. The D gene is left open where the match is weak. Where a row states a size, it is once, few, many or the class of an expanded clone; other rows omit it.

-	TRBV7-3	14	TRBJ1-5	TRBD1	TGTGCCAGCAGCTCCCCGGGACAGGTGCAGCCCCAGCATTTT	CASSSPGQVQPQHF
-	TRBV6-5	15	TRBJ1-5	TRBD1	TGTGCCAGCAGAAGACAGGGGGGGAGCAATCAGCCCCAGCATTTT	CASRRQGGSNQPQHF
few	TRBV18	16	TRBJ2-1	TRBD2	TGTGCCAGCTCACCACCGAGGCGGGGGGAGAACAATGAGCAGTTCTTC	CASSPPRRGENNEQFF
few	TRBV3-1/TRBV3-2	17	TRBJ2-5	TRBD2	TGTGCCAGCAGCCATCGACTAGCGGGGGCCCGGCGGGAGACCCAGTACTTC	CASSHRLAGARRETQYF
-	TRBV4-3	13	TRBJ1-2	-	TGCGCCAGCAGCCAAGATACCGGAGATGGCTACACCTTC	CASSQDTGDGYTF
few	TRBV7-9	16	TRBJ2-3	TRBD2	TGTGCCAGCAGCTTAAGGAAGGCGGGGGGCGGGGATACGCAGTATTTT	CASSLRKAGGGDTQYF
-	TRBV9	15	TRBJ2-1	-	TGTGCCAGCAGCGTAGAAACAGGGCAGTGGAATGAGCAGTTCTTC	CASSVETGQWNEQFF
-	TRBV4-3	17	TRBJ1-2	-	TGCGCCAGCAGCCAAGATGGGGCAAGGACAGCCTACGAAGGCTACACCTTC	CASSQDGARTAYEGYTF
once	TRBV12-5	14	TRBJ2-7	-	TGTGCTAGTGGTTTAATTCCTCCTGTCGGGGAGCAGTACTTC	CASGLIPPVGEQYF
-	TRBV7-8	17	TRBJ1-1	-	TGTGCCAGCTTCTCAAATCTGGGGGCCCCTTTAGTCGCTGAAGCTTTCTTT	CASFSNLGAPLVAEAFF
-	TRBV5-8	13	TRBJ2-2	-	TGTGCCAGCAGCTTGGCCAGGACCGGGGAGCTGTTTTTT	CASSLARTGELFF
once	TRBV11-2	13	TRBJ2-7	TRBD1	TGTGCCAGCAGCACGGGACAGGGCCTCGAGCAGTACTTC	CASSTGQGLEQYF
-	TRBV28	12	TRBJ1-1	TRBD1	TGTGCCAGCTCACAGGGGGGCACTGAAGCTTTCTTT	CASSQGGTEAFF
-	TRBV9	15	TRBJ1-1	-	TGTGCCAGCAGCGCCGGACGGGGGATGAACACTGAAGCTTTCTTT	CASSAGRGMNTEAFF
-	TRBV4-1	17	TRBJ1-5	-	TGCGCCAGCAGCCAAGAAGGCTCGGGGGGATTTTATCAGCCCCAGCATTTT	CASSQEGSGGFYQPQHF
-	TRBV4-3	16	TRBJ1-2	-	TGCGCCAGCAGCCAAGATCGGACAACCTCGACCTATGGCTACACCTTC	CASSQDRTTSTYGYTF
once	TRBV19	11	TRBJ1-1	-	TGTGCCAGTAGCCGGTTGAGAGAAGCTTTCTTT	CASSRLREAFF
-	TRBV30	13	TRBJ2-3	TRBD1	TGTGCCTGGAAGACAGGGGGAGTAGATACGCAGTATTTT	CAWKTGGVDTQYF
once	TRBV3-1/TRBV3-2	15	TRBJ2-5	TRBD2	TGTGCCAGCAGCCATTACAAGCGGGGGGACCGGACCCAGTACTTC	CASSHYKRGDRTQYF
-	TRBV7-3	14	TRBJ1-1	TRBD1	TGTGCCAGCAGCTCCCAGGGGGGGAACACTGAAGCTTTCTTT	CASSSQGGNTEAFF
-	TRBV12-2	18	TRBJ2-5	-	TGTGCAAGTCGCTTACGACTATCGAGCGGGGTACGGGGTGAGACCCAGTACTTC	CASRLRLSSGVRGETQYF
-	TRBV5-6	17	TRBJ2-5	-	TGTGCCAGCAGCTTGCATGGTCCACTTGGACTTCAAGAGACCCAGTACTTC	CASSLHGPLGLQETQYF
-	TRBV29-1	11	TRBJ1-1	-	TGCAGCGCTAGTGGGAACACTGAAGCTTTCTTT	CSASGNTEAFF
-	TRBV5-6	14	TRBJ2-1	-	TGTGCCAGCAGCTGGGGGCACAGGAACAATGAGCAGTTCTTC	CASSWGHRNNEQFF
-	TRBV10-3	14	TRBJ2-2	-	TGTGCCATCAGTGATCCTGACAGATCCGGGGAGCTGTTTTTT	CAISDPDRSGELFF
-	TRBV6-6	13	TRBJ1-2	-	TGTGCCAGCAGTTACGACGGAGGCTATGGCTACACCTTC	CASSYDGGYGYTF
once	TRBV4-2	15	TRBJ2-7	-	TGTGCCAGCAGCCAAGGAACGGGGGGCCCCTACGAGCAGTACTTC	CASSQGTGGPYEQYF
-	TRBV15	18	TRBJ1-4	TRBD1	TGTGCCACCAGCAGAGGTTCTTTTCTAGGGACAGGAGGCGAAAAACTGTTTTTT	CATSRGSFLGTGGEKLFF
-	TRBV4-3	19	TRBJ2-5	-	TGCGCCAGCAGCCAAGAACTCCACTCTCTAGCCCCCCACCAAGAGACCCAGTACTTC	CASSQELHSLAPHQETQYF
few	TRBV2	13	TRBJ1-2	TRBD1	TGTGCCAGCAGAGCGCAGGGGGCAGGGGGCTACACCTTC	CASRAQGAGGYTF
-	TRBV30	15	TRBJ1-2	TRBD1	TGTGCCTGGAGTGTTCCGGGACAGGTGCTAGATGGCTACACCTTC	CAWSVPGQVLDGYTF
-	TRBV3-1/TRBV3-2	13	TRBJ2-1	-	TGTGCCAGCAGCAGGGGGTCGTACAATGAGCAGTTCTTC	CASSRGSYNEQFF
-	TRBV11-1	14	TRBJ2-7	-	TGTGCCAGCAGCTTATTTCAGGGGCGCGCCGAGCAGTACTTC	CASSLFQGRAEQYF
-	TRBV6-1	14	TRBJ1-2	-	TGTGCCAGCAGTGAATACCGGGGGAACTATGGCTACACCTTC	CASSEYRGNYGYTF
few	TRBV6-5	15	TRBJ2-2	TRBD1	TGTGCCAGCAGCAGGGACAGGGCGAACACCGGGGAGCTGTTTTTT	CASSRDRANTGELFF
-	TRBV7-9	12	TRBJ2-1	-	TGTGCCAGCAGCTTTACAGGGAATGAGCAGTTCTTC	CASSFTGNEQFF
few	TRBV4-1	18	TRBJ2-7	TRBD2	TGCGCCAGCAGCCAAGATCCCTCTGGGAGAGCGGGGGGCTACGAGCAGTACTTC	CASSQDPSGRAGGYEQYF
-	TRBV12-3/TRBV12-4	13	TRBJ1-1	-	TGTGCCAGCAGATATCAGGGAAACACTGAAGCTTTCTTT	CASRYQGNTEAFF
-	TRBV3-1/TRBV3-2	14	TRBJ1-5	TRBD1	TGTGCCAGCAGCCCTAGGACAGGGGTACAGCCCCAGCATTTT	CASSPRTGVQPQHF
-	TRBV6-5	12	TRBJ2-3	-	TGTGCCAGCAGTCCCGGGACAAGCCCCATCCATTTT	CASSPGTSPIHF
-	TRBV7-8	16	TRBJ2-7	TRBD1	TGTGCCAGCAGCCCCAGTCCGGACAGGGGCCCCTACGAGCAGTACTTC	CASSPSPDRGPYEQYF
-	TRBV5-5	15	TRBJ2-7	-	TGTGCCAGCAGCTTTTTCATCACCGCGCCATACGAGCAGTACTTC	CASSFFITAPYEQYF
-	TRBV11-2	14	TRBJ2-1	TRBD1	TGTGCCAGCAGCTTAAGGGACAGGAACAATGAGCAGTTCTTC	CASSLRDRNNEQFF
-	TRBV10-1	16	TRBJ2-3	TRBD1	TGCGCCAGCAGAATTACTTACAGGGGAAGCACAGATACGCAGTATTTT	CASRITYRGSTDTQYF
-	TRBV7-2	13	TRBJ1-5	-	TGTGCCAGCGCACAAGATGGCAATCAGCCCCAGCATTTT	CASAQDGNQPQHF
-	TRBV10-3	16	TRBJ2-4	-	TGTGCCATCAGCGACACCGGGGGACGAGTCAAAAACATTCAGTACTTC	CAISDTGGRVKNIQYF
few	TRBV29-1	15	TRBJ1-2	-	TGCAGCGTTGCGCTCCAGGCTGCCGGGGGGACGGGCTACACCTTC	CSVALQAAGGTGYTF
-	TRBV7-3	13	TRBJ2-5	-	TGTGCCAGCAGCTTAGGCCCAGCGGAGACCCAGTACTTC	CASSLGPAETQYF
-	TRBV5-5	14	TRBJ2-1	-	TGTGCCAGCAACATAGCGGACCTCTCGGGTGAGCAGTTCTTC	CASNIADLSGEQFF
-	TRBV24-1	17	TRBJ2-2	TRBD1	TGTGCCACCAGTGACCCGGTAGGGACAGCTAACACCGGGGAGCTGTTTTTT	CATSDPVGTANTGELFF
many	TRBV5-1	15	TRBJ2-5	TRBD2	TGCGCCAGCAGTGAACTAGCGGGGCCGCAAGAGACCCAGTACTTC	CASSELAGPQETQYF
few	TRBV5-1	15	TRBJ2-1	TRBD2	TGCGCCAGCAGTGTGAGTAGCGGGGGAGACAATGAGCAGTTCTTC	CASSVSSGGDNEQFF
-	TRBV27	14	TRBJ1-5	-	TGTGCCAGCAGACCCACAGGGAGCAATCAGCCCCAGCATTTT	CASRPTGSNQPQHF
-	TRBV10-2	13	TRBJ1-4	-	TGCGCCAGCCAGTCAGACCCAGGGGAAAAACTGTTTTTT	CASQSDPGEKLFF
-	TRBV5-1	15	TRBJ2-5	TRBD1	TGCGCCAGCAGCTTGGAACAGGGGGCGGGAGAGACCCAGTACTTC	CASSLEQGAGETQYF